A selection of T cell receptor beta chains follows, all from one sample in a study of technical replicates of blood from a handful of donors. Clones were read by immunoSEQ multiplex PCR, and TCRdb kept only the in-frame ones, dropping some. This table holds 44,000 or so clones, roughly nine tenths found once. The sample consisted of PBMCs. The receptors shown here come from a human donor in good health. Some clones in this sample may be carry-over from other donors' samples. CDR3s include the opening cysteine and the closing phenylalanine or tryptophan. Fields, in order: V gene, clone size, CDR3 protein. Clone size is not always given. Where it is, it says once, few, many or a class for expanded clones.

V gene: TRBV11-1; clone size: .; CDR3 protein: CASSLDTYEQYF
V gene: TRBV6-5; clone size: .; CDR3 protein: CASRQTGGKVFF
V gene: TRBV2; clone size: few; CDR3 protein: CASSEGPMRRNTEAFF
V gene: TRBV28; clone size: .; CDR3 protein: CASSLLAGTDNEQFF
V gene: TRBV30; clone size: .; CDR3 protein: CAWSVGGKYGYTF
V gene: TRBV7-8; clone size: .; CDR3 protein: CASSPGTGDLETQYF
V gene: TRBV4-2; clone size: .; CDR3 protein: CASSQGGQVNTEAFF
V gene: TRBV5-1; clone size: .; CDR3 protein: CASSLEAFSGANVLTF
V gene: TRBV29-1; clone size: .; CDR3 protein: CSVEDQAGISYEQYF
V gene: TRBV4-1; clone size: .; CDR3 protein: CASSQDSSGSSYEQYF
V gene: TRBV7-2; clone size: .; CDR3 protein: CASSPSIAGGLGGELFF
V gene: TRBV6-4; clone size: .; CDR3 protein: CASSDSAGGSGNTIYF
V gene: TRBV5-1; clone size: .; CDR3 protein: CASSEGFPYEQYF
V gene: TRBV19; clone size: .; CDR3 protein: CASKNSNTNYGYTF
V gene: TRBV2; clone size: .; CDR3 protein: CASSLAGYTDTQYF
V gene: TRBV25-1; clone size: .; CDR3 protein: CASSGTGTVGEQFF
V gene: TRBV21-1; clone size: .; CDR3 protein: CASSTRTNSNQPQHF
V gene: TRBV7-2; clone size: .; CDR3 protein: CASSLLGQGIEQYF
V gene: TRBV7-6; clone size: .; CDR3 protein: CASSLDISGNTIYF
V gene: TRBV6-5; clone size: .; CDR3 protein: CASSSWGQPNQPQHF
V gene: TRBV6-5; clone size: .; CDR3 protein: CASSYYGRVSNEQYF
V gene: TRBV10-3; clone size: .; CDR3 protein: CAIMAGPTETQYF
V gene: TRBV6-6; clone size: .; CDR3 protein: CASSHTDTQYF
V gene: TRBV2; clone size: .; CDR3 protein: CASSENWGGAYF
V gene: TRBV21-1; clone size: .; CDR3 protein: CASSRDASHPGTGVTEAFF
V gene: TRBV6-6; clone size: .; CDR3 protein: CASSYSVETVDTQYF
V gene: TRBV7-9; clone size: .; CDR3 protein: CASSPGGLFAGEQFF
V gene: TRBV29-1; clone size: .; CDR3 protein: CSVYRQGAGYGYTF
V gene: TRBV5-4; clone size: .; CDR3 protein: CASSTRTGDGYTF
V gene: TRBV29-1; clone size: .; CDR3 protein: CSGDRLGTEAFF
V gene: TRBV19; clone size: .; CDR3 protein: CASSTGDSTYEQYF
V gene: TRBV12-2; clone size: .; CDR3 protein: CASRLLITGSACFSYNSPLHF
V gene: TRBV7-7; clone size: .; CDR3 protein: CASSTGHQETQYF
V gene: TRBV5-1; clone size: once; CDR3 protein: CASSLGSYGTDTQYF
V gene: TRBV6-6; clone size: .; CDR3 protein: CASSLAGADTGELFF
V gene: TRBV7-9; clone size: .; CDR3 protein: CASSRTGTGETQYF
V gene: TRBV27; clone size: once; CDR3 protein: CASSQTGAYGYTF
V gene: TRBV11-2; clone size: .; CDR3 protein: CASSYTPYEQYF
V gene: TRBV2; clone size: .; CDR3 protein: CASILTSAAPDTQYF
V gene: TRBV5-4; clone size: .; CDR3 protein: CASSLAPTGGVYEKLFF
V gene: TRBV7-2; clone size: .; CDR3 protein: CASSLAPGQNYEQYF
V gene: TRBV12-5; clone size: .; CDR3 protein: CASGPQAERPSGANVLTF
V gene: TRBV7-2; clone size: .; CDR3 protein: CASSLSLTGNEQFF
V gene: TRBV7-3; clone size: .; CDR3 protein: CASSQGASGGYTF
V gene: TRBV19; clone size: .; CDR3 protein: CASSSGLGTYEQYF
V gene: TRBV2; clone size: many; CDR3 protein: CASSAPADTQYF
V gene: TRBV4-3; clone size: .; CDR3 protein: CASSRGQGLGTEAFF
V gene: TRBV27; clone size: .; CDR3 protein: CASSPDRGPAPRSEAFF
V gene: TRBV29-1; clone size: .; CDR3 protein: CSAPGQGGGYTF
V gene: TRBV2; clone size: .; CDR3 protein: CASSPSGRSTDTQYF
V gene: TRBV11-2; clone size: once; CDR3 protein: CASRPAGLVLYEQYF
V gene: TRBV5-8; clone size: .; CDR3 protein: CASSPWTSGQYF
V gene: TRBV5-1; clone size: .; CDR3 protein: CASTLGAGQSSEAFF
V gene: TRBV30; clone size: .; CDR3 protein: CAWSLNEKLFF
V gene: TRBV7-9; clone size: .; CDR3 protein: CASILWASSGNTIYF
V gene: TRBV6-5; clone size: .; CDR3 protein: CASSLGGGFYGYTF
V gene: TRBV6-5; clone size: .; CDR3 protein: CASSPFGRAQTQYF
V gene: TRBV4-1; clone size: .; CDR3 protein: CASSPTGGAYGSPLHF
V gene: TRBV6-1; clone size: .; CDR3 protein: CASTPPLAGGSSQYF
V gene: TRBV9; clone size: .; CDR3 protein: CASKAALGDGYTF